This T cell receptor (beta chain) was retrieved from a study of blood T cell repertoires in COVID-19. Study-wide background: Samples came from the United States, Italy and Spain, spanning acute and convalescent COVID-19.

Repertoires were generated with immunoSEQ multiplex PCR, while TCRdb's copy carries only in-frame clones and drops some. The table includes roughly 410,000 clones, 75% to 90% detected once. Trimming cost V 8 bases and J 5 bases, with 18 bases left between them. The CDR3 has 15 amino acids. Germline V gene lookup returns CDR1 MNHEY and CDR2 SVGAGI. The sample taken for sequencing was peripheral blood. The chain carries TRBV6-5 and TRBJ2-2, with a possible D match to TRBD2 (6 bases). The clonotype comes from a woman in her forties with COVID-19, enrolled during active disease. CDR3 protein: CASSETGDYTGELFF. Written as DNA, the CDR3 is TGTGCCAGCTCCGAGACGGGAGATTATACCGGGGAGCTGTTTTTT.